Listed below are T cell receptor beta chains from one sample, sequenced in a study of metastatic and nonmetastatic thyroid tumors. TCRdb called clones again from the PCR reads with MiXCR. Among roughly 36,000 clones listed, 25% to 30% were seen once. The specimen was blood. These receptors came from a female donor with papillary thyroid cancer or a benign thyroid nodule (not recorded which). Some clones in this sample may be carry-over from other donors' samples. Each CDR3 is given with its conserved first and last residue. D genes are given only for firm matches. A clone size is listed for some rows: how often the clone was seen (once, few, many), or a class if it is expanded.

d_gene	abundance	v_gene	j_gene	CDR3aa	CDR3nt
TRBD1	many	TRBV2	TRBJ2-2	CASSPTGGSTGELFF	TGTGCCAGCAGTCCGACAGGGGGGAGTACCGGGGAGCTGTTTTTT
TRBD2	NA	TRBV4-2	TRBJ2-7	CASSRWVTSGANYEQYF	TGTGCCAGCAGCCGATGGGTGACTAGCGGGGCAAACTACGAGCAGTACTTC
NA	many	TRBV5-6	TRBJ2-1	CASSSLGLSSYNEQFF	TGTGCCAGCAGCTCACTCGGACTTAGCTCCTACAATGAGCAGTTCTTC
TRBD2	NA	TRBV6-1	TRBJ2-1	CASTAPAGAGYNEQFF	TGTGCCAGCACCGCTCCAGCGGGAGCGGGGTACAATGAGCAGTTCTTC
TRBD1	few	TRBV6-2/TRBV6-3	TRBJ2-7	CASRTGTGRVTTYEQYF	TGTGCCAGCAGGACCGGGACAGGAAGGGTTACAACCTACGAGCAGTACTTC
NA	NA	TRBV30	TRBJ1-3	CAWPGTSGNTIYF	TGTGCCTGGCCCGGGACATCTGGAAACACCATATATTTT
TRBD1	many	TRBV19	TRBJ2-2	CASSILGQGRSGTPAPGELFF	TGTGCCAGTAGTATATTGGGACAGGGCCGATCAGGGACCCCAGCGCCCGGGGAGCTGTTTTTT
TRBD1	medium-sized	TRBV28	TRBJ2-1	CASRRLTGNEQFF	TGTGCCAGCAGGCGACTGACAGGGAATGAGCAGTTCTTC
NA	many	TRBV20-1	TRBJ1-2	CSARVEGSGPYGYTF	TGCAGTGCTAGAGTCGAGGGATCGGGCCCCTATGGCTACACCTTC
NA	NA	TRBV20-1	TRBJ2-6	CSARERGVPGANVLTF	TGCAGTGCTAGAGAGAGAGGGGTACCTGGGGCCAACGTCCTGACTTTC
NA	many	TRBV7-2	TRBJ2-5	CASRKPGPQETQYF	TGTGCCAGCAGAAAGCCGGGTCCTCAGGAGACCCAGTACTTC
NA	NA	TRBV2	TRBJ1-5	CASSEGRVGCQPQHF	TGCGCCAGCAGTGAGGGCAGGGTGGGATGTCAGCCCCAGCATTTT